These 17 T cell receptor beta chains share one sample of origin, sequenced in a study of CXCR3-negative and CXCR3-positive naive CD8 T cells. General study results and limits: CXCR3-negative naive cells had less hydrophobic TRB CDR3s than did CXCR3-positive naive cells.

Antigens for these TCRs are unknown. cDNA libraries for TRB were generated by 5' RACE incorporating UMI labels. TCRdb re-called the 5' RACE reads and shows each CDR3 protein once, DNA omitted. The data show over 100,000 distinct CDR3 sequences, and the top ten clones hold approximately 0.4%. Material: naive CXCR3+ CD8+ T cells from blood. Subset indicated: CD45RO-CCR7+CD27+CD95- naive CD8+ T cells expressing CXCR3 (TNR3+). The receptors were sampled from a human donor in good health. Some clones in this sample may be carry-over from other donors' samples.

The genes are TRBV29-1 and TRBJ1-1; there is no DNA to check the TCRdb D call of TRBD1. Germline V lookup: CDR1 SQVTM, CDR2 ANQGSEA. CDR3 size: 13 residues. The CDR3: CSVEDGGRTEAFF.

The chain uses TRBV28 and TRBJ1-1. Germline assignment: CDR1 MDHEN and CDR2 SYDVKM. This CDR3 region has 15 residues. This CDR3 reads CASSLILGKNTEAFF.

The V gene is TRBV12-3 or TRBV12-4, the J gene TRBJ2-3. This CDR3 has 14 residues. CDR3 protein: CASSDLASTDTQYF.

V gene TRBV2 combines with J gene TRBJ1-2. The CDR3 extends over 12 amino acids. Germline CDR1 reads SNHLY; CDR2 reads FYNNEI. CDR3 amino acids: CASLGYPNGYTF. Looking up the rest from reference TRBV2 and TRBJ1-2 gives the full variable domain: EPEVTQTPSHQVTQMGQEVILRCVPISNHLYFYWYRQILGQKVEFLVSFYNNEISEKSEIFDDQFSVERPDGSNFTLKIRSTKLEDSAMYFCASLGYPNGYTFGSGTRLTVV.

The chain joins TRBV13 to TRBJ1-6. CDR1 PRHDT and CDR2 FYEKMQ come from the germline V gene (reference sequence). CDR3 length: 14 amino acids. The CDR3 here is CASSVRGSPSPLHF. The entire variable domain, with the rest obtained from reference TRBV13 and TRBJ1-6, is as follows: AAGVIQSPRHLIKEKRETATLKCYPIPRHDTVYWYQQGPGQDPQFLISFYEKMQSDKGSIPDRFSAQQFSDYHSELNMSSLELGDSALYFCASSVRGSPSPLHFGNGTRLTVT.

The chain joins TRBV20-1 to TRBJ2-1. The length of the CDR3 is 12 residues. Looked up from germline, CDR1 is DFQATT and CDR2 is SNEGSKA (reference sequence). The CDR3 here is CSARGLYYEQFF.

V is TRBV29-1 and J is TRBJ2-7; absent DNA, TCRdb's TRBD1 call cannot be checked. CDR3 size: 13 residues. CDR1 is SQVTM, CDR2 ANQGSEA, per germline. The CDR3: CSPQRDRRAEQYF.

The CDR3 reads CASSLAGGPYNEQFF. The J gene is TRBJ2-1, the V gene TRBV7-6; TCRdb names TRBD2, which stays unverified in the absence of DNA. Germline assignment: CDR1 SGHVS and CDR2 FNYEAQ. The CDR3 extends over 15 amino acids.

This chain joins TRBV7-2 and TRBJ2-7; the D call from TCRdb, TRBD1, cannot be confirmed without DNA. CDR1 and CDR2 (germline): SGHTA, FQGNSA. CDR3 length: 15 amino acids. The CDR3 here is CASSSFSGAYYEQYF.

V usage is TRBV12-5 and J usage is TRBJ2-5; TCRdb lists TRBD1, though no DNA is available to test this call. The CDR3 has 17 residues. Germline-derived CDR1 and CDR2 are LGHNT and FRNRAP. The CDR3 loop is CASGLVTVVGRELPQYF.

The chain carries TRBV28 and TRBJ2-3; the TCRdb D gene call, TRBD1, has no DNA to confirm it. This CDR3 is 14 amino acids long. CDR1 and CDR2 from the germline V gene are MDHEN and SYDVKM. The chain's CDR3 is CASSFGGATDTQYF.

This chain joins TRBV27 and TRBJ2-7; TCRdb outputs TRBD2, but without DNA this stays unchecked. The CDR3 runs to 14 residues. Germline loops: CDR1 MNHEY, CDR2 SMNVEV (reference sequence). Here the CDR3 reads CASSEPGAFYEQYF.

The rearrangement links TRBV20-1 to TRBJ2-4; TCRdb's D call, TRBD1, is unchecked because there is no DNA. Germline-derived CDR1 and CDR2 are DFQATT and SNEGSKA (reference sequence). This CDR3 is 16 amino acids long. This chain's CDR3 is CSARGGAGLAKNIQYF.

V and J are TRBV24-1 and TRBJ2-1; the D call from TCRdb, TRBD2, cannot be confirmed without DNA. The CDR3 loop spans 18 amino acids. Germline assignment: CDR1 KGHDR and CDR2 SFDVKD. The CDR3 spells CATSDYASGSRSYNEQFF.

The rearrangement uses TRBV7-2 and TRBJ1-1; as DNA is missing, the TRBD1 call by TCRdb cannot be tested. The CDR3 sequence is 12 residues long. Per the germline V gene, CDR1 is SGHTA and CDR2 is FQGNSA. The CDR3 sequence: CASSLFTGEAFF.

This chain uses TRBV5-1 with TRBJ1-3. This CDR3 has 14 residues. Per the germline V gene, CDR1 is SGHRS and CDR2 is YFSETQ. This CDR3 is CASSLSEPGNTIYF.

The V call is TRBV7-9, the J call TRBJ2-7; TCRdb gives TRBD2 as the D gene, but with no DNA this cannot be confirmed. Germline assignment: CDR1 SEHNR and CDR2 FQNEAQ (reference sequence). The CDR3 is made up of 13 amino acids. The CDR3 protein is CASSATLADEQYF.